This TCR beta chain originates from a study of blood T cell repertoires in COVID-19 (dated by TCRdb to about 2020). Study-level background: Samples covering the acute and convalescent phases of COVID-19 were provided by collaborators in the United States, Italy and Spain. The sample metadata nearly always contained a de-identified subject ID, COVID-19 status, age in years and sex. The repertoires were made available in a free public database intended to serve as a resource for research on the immune response to SARS-CoV-2. Deeply sampled blood TCRbeta repertoires from subjects exposed to, actively infected with, or recovered from COVID-19 were included in the dataset. Where HLA class I and class II types were available, the types were taken from metadata supplied by the sample provider, not from assay-based typing. The samples were drawn from two sources: the first 160 participants of the ongoing ImmuneRACE study, and 1,200 or so subjects contributed by 6 global collaborators. The prospective study material was composed of cDNA or gDNA derived from T cells, B-cell-depleted T cells, or PBMCs. Study-wide conclusions, independent of this receptor: How much clinical and demographic metadata was included differed by source and by participant, and the metadata was provided uncurated.

Whole blood was collected in K2EDTA tubes by collaborating institutions according to the institutions' own protocols. For TCRbeta analysis, collaborator samples were shipped as frozen whole blood, as isolated PBMCs, or as DNA extracted from either sample type. A note on this clone: The antigen it recognizes is unknown. Per-nucleotide qualities are absent, and no much larger clonotype sits a single base away.

Deletion took 5 bases off V and 7 bases off J, with a span of 17 bases between the germline ends. The CDR3 runs 14 residues from the cysteine to the phenylalanine. Only the CDR3 DNA stays, 42 bases, in frame from base 1. From a lookup of the germline V gene, CDR1 and CDR2 are SGHAT and FQNNGV. TCRbeta CDR3 regions were amplified from genomic DNA using the immunoSEQ Assay, a bias-controlled multiplex PCR. In the authors' own workflow: The number of nucleated cells in each sample was estimated from the amplification of reference gene primers within the assay. Sequence reads were collapsed and filtered to measure the absolute abundance of every unique TCRbeta CDR3 rearrangement. For each sample, productive Simpson clonality was calculated by taking the square root of Simpson's diversity index across productive rearrangements. Drawn from immuneACCESS, this table holds only the in-frame rearrangements with V and J called that TCRdb kept. Clones are partly lost; checked studies trace under half to an unresolved V gene and leave the rest unexplained. Clonal size and the V and J genes are those of that table, whereas D and trimming came from the DNA. The table for this sample lists about 38,000 clones; about 87% of them were counted only once. 7% to 7.5% of the sample goes to the ten largest clones.

The chain was built from TRBV11-2 and TRBJ1-1, with the D gene uncertain. The clonotype originates from a human donor in a cohort sampled during active COVID-19. Sample: peripheral blood. The sequenced DNA: TGTGCCAGCAGCCCGAGACATTCTGAAGGTGAAGCTTTCTTT. The encoded protein is CASSPRHSEGEAFF.